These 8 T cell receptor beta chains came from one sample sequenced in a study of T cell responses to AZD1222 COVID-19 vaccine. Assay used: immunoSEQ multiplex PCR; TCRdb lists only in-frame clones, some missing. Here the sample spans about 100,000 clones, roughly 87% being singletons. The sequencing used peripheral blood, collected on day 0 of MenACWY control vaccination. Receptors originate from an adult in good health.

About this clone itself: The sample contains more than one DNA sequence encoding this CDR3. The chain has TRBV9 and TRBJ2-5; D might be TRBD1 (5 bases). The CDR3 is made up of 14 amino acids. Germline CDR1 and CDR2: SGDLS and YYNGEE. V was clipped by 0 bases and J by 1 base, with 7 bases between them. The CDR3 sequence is CASSVDRTQETQYF. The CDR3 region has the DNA TGTGCCAGCAGCGTAGACAGGACCCAAGAGACCCAGTACTTC.

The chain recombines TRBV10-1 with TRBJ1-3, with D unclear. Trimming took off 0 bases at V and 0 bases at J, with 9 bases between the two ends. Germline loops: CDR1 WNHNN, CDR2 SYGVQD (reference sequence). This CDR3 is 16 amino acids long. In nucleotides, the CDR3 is TGCGCCAGCAGTGAGTCTCCTTCGAGCTCTGGAAACACCATATATTTT. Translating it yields CASSESPSSSGNTIYF.

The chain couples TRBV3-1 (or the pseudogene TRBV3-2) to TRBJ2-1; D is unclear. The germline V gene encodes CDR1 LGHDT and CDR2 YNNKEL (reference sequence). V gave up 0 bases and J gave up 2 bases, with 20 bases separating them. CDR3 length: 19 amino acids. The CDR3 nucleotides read TGTGCCAGCAGCCAAGAAGGCCCGACGGAATTGCAGACCTACAATGAGCAGTTCTTC. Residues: CASSQEGPTELQTYNEQFF.

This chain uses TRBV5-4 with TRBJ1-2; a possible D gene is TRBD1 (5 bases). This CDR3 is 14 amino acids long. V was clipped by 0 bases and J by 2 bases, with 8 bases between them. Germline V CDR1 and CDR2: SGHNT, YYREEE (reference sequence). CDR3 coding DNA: TGTGCCAGCAGCTTGGCCGGGGACAACTATGGCTACACCTTC. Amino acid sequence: CASSLAGDNYGYTF. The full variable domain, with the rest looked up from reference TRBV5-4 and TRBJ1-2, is ETGVTQSPTHLIKTRGQQVTLRCSSQSGHNTVSWYQQALGQGPQFIFQYYREEENGRGNFPPRFSGLQFPNYSSELNVNALELDDSALYLCASSLAGDNYGYTFGSGTRLTVV.

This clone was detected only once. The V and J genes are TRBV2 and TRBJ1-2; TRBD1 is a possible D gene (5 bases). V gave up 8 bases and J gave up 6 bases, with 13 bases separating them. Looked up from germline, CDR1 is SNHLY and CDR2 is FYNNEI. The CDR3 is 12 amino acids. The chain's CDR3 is CASVGQKHGYTF. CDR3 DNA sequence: TGTGCCAGCGTGGGGCAGAAGCATGGCTACACCTTC.

The CDR3 protein is CASSGGTGEGYEQYF. CDR3 in DNA: TGTGCCAGCAGCGGCGGGACAGGGGAGGGCTACGAGCAGTACTTC. This sequence joins TRBV11-2 and TRBJ2-7; 10 nucleotides match TRBD1. J gave up 3 bases and V 5 bases, and 7 bases lay outside the gene matches. The CDR3 is 15 amino acids. CDR1 is SGHAT and CDR2 is FQNNGV in the germline V gene. Full variable domain (remainder filled in from reference TRBV11-2 and TRBJ2-7): EAGVAQSPRYKIIEKRQSVAFWCNPISGHATLYWYQQILGQGPKLLIQFQNNGVVDDSQLPKDRFSAERLKGVDSTLKIQPAKLEDSAVYLCASSGGTGEGYEQYFGPGTRLTVT.

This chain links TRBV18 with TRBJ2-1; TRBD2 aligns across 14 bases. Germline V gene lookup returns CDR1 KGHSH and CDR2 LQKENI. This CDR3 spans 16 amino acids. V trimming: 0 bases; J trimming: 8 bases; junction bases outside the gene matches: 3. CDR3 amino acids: CASSPPTSGGAYEQFF. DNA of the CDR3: TGTGCCAGCTCACCACCGACTAGCGGGGGGGCCTATGAGCAGTTCTTC. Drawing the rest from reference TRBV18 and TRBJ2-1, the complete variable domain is NAGVMQNPRHLVRRRGQEARLRCSPMKGHSHVYWYRQLPEEGLKFMVYLQKENIIDESGMPKERFSAEFPKEGPSILRIQQVVRGDSAAYFCASSPPTSGGAYEQFFGPGTRLTVL.

The CDR3 spells CASSQDWGDYGYTF. The DNA for the CDR3 is TGTGCCAGCAGCCAAGATTGGGGGGACTATGGCTACACCTTC. The chain joins TRBV14 to TRBJ1-2, with a tentative D call TRBD1 (5 bases). There are 14 residues in the CDR3. The V end lost 0 bases, the J end lost 3 bases, and 8 bases lay between the germline ends. The germline CDR1 and CDR2 sequences are SGHDN and FVKESK.